This TCR beta chain emerged from a study of blood T cells in healthy people across ages (dated by TCRdb to between 2014 and 2017). Regarding the complete study: In model experiments, roughly one uniquely barcoded TCR beta cDNA molecule per two T cells was captured by template switching. Using deep sequencing normalized with unique cDNA molecular identifiers, the study measured how TCR beta repertoire diversity changes with age. The donors were split into four age groups: young (average around 16 years), middle-aged (about 40), aged (about 56) and long-lived (about 74). For two donors (one aged 18 to 29 and one aged 80 or older), the study analyzed two additional independent replicas of 1 million unique cDNA reads from the same blood draw.

This clonotype was detected a few times. This receptor's antigen is unknown. No qualities accompany the bases; no much larger clone lies one base away. Systemically healthy Caucasian individuals from Russia, some 36 in total and aged roughly 6 to 95 years, were included as donors. Each donor gave 9 to 10 milliliters of peripheral blood, collected into EDTA-treated Vacutainer tubes. Ficoll-Paque density-gradient centrifugation was used to isolate PBMCs, with at least 6.5 million per sample. Total RNA, at least 6 micrograms per sample, was extracted from PBMCs with Trizol reagent. Naive CD45RAhigh/CD27high T cell percentages were measured by flow cytometry on a PBMC aliquot from every donor. The paper's findings and limits, for the study overall: Estimates of total diversity based on one million sequenced T cells were regarded as lower bounds and as underestimates. Observed TCR beta diversity per million T cells fell roughly linearly with age, and a significant reduction was already apparent by age roughly 41. A strong correlation was found between observed TCR beta diversity and the percentage of naive T cells measured by flow cytometry. Bulk unsorted PBMC profiling prevented conclusive comparison of naive and antigen-experienced compartments. Because donor CMV infection status was unknown, age-related changes in expanded clonotypes were potentially confounded. The long-lived group showed more naive CD4+ T cells, fewer expanded clones and increased TCR diversity than the aged group, suggesting age selection.

CDR1 and CDR2 were assigned from the germline V gene (reference sequence) as SEHNR and FQNEAQ. Inclusive of the bounding cysteine and phenylalanine, the CDR3 is 14 residues long. Solely the CDR3 DNA is kept, with 42 bases framed from the first base. Compared with germline, V lacks 1 base and J lacks 6 bases; bases without a gene match: 3. The library came from 5' RACE. TCRdb names Illumina HiSeq 2500 as the instrument used. The second PCR ran for about 6 to 11 cycles and used a J-beta primer mix along with a sample-barcoded 5' primer. A unique molecular identifier was introduced onto each TCR beta cDNA molecule by a template-switch 5' adaptor carrying 12 random nucleotides. Each sample yielded at least 3 million CDR3-containing paired-end reads. First-strand cDNA synthesis was performed from all RNA using the Mint cDNA synthesis kit, with priming by a TRBC-specific oligonucleotide. All cDNA was treated with uracil-DNA glycosylase and then went through a first 18-cycle PCR with the universal primers M1SS and BC2_uni_R. The authors' analysis ran thus. Each sample was normalized by randomly selecting 1 million high-quality reads, each carrying a distinct molecular identifier. Reads sharing molecular identifiers were discarded rather than binned into consensus sequences. MiTCR, with a Q25 quality threshold and the strictest error-elimination algorithm, was used for CDR3 identification, clonotype clustering and error correction. Lower-bound total TCR beta diversity was estimated with a nonparametric unseen species model using Euler transformation. Clones were called with MiXCR by TCRdb after fastp trimmed the public reads at Q25, and only in-frame beta chains were retained. When rows share a CDR3 protein, they turn into one entry using the most common DNA and genes. For this entry, the V and J calls and clone size follow TCRdb and not the study's own pipeline. This sample comprises 1 million or so distinct CDR3 sequences, 20% to 25% of them detected only once. The ten largest clones take up around 0.75% of the sample.

These data were also filed under a second study, of T cells of mothers and their children. The second paper further reports: Donors were nine systemically healthy Caucasian individuals: three mothers and their six children. cDNA synthesis used all of the extracted RNA, with around 1.4 ug of RNA in each 15 ul reaction. In the second PCR, the M1S primer introduced both the sample barcodes and 2-4 random nucleotides. Each mother yielded over 8.5 million TCR beta CDR3 reads and each child some 3 million reads. Thymic selection shapes the output of TCR recombination in a similar way in related and unrelated pairs, and inherited differences have a minor effect. Normalized repertoire overlap was always found to be slightly, but never significantly, higher in related mother-child pairs than in unrelated mother-child pairs. No persistent microchimeric T cell clones were found, with a detection sensitivity of 85 to 100 clones per million clonotypes. To look for features that set related mother-child pairs apart from unrelated individuals, the researchers ran deep NGS to compare the TCR beta repertoires of mothers and children. Mothers averaged about 40 +/- 4 years of age and children averaged about 10 +/- 4 years. After adapter ligation with NEBNext reagents, the libraries were sequenced on Illumina HiSeq 2000 with 100+100 nt paired-end reads. Mother and child libraries were prepared a month apart and sequenced in separate runs to prevent cross-contamination. Between 500,000 and 2,000,000 distinct TCR beta clonotypes were identified per donor. Naive TCR beta clonotypes were estimated from low-frequency clonotypes matched to each donor's FACS-determined naive share, without sorting.

The receptor was isolated from a girl aged 2-10 years in good health. Sequencing was done on a sample of blood. The chain employs TRBV7-9 and TRBJ1-2; 9 central bases correspond to TRBD1. The CDR3 reads CASSLGGTGNGYTF. The nucleotide sequence reads TGTGCCAGCAGCTTAGGCGGGACAGGGAATGGCTACACCTTC.